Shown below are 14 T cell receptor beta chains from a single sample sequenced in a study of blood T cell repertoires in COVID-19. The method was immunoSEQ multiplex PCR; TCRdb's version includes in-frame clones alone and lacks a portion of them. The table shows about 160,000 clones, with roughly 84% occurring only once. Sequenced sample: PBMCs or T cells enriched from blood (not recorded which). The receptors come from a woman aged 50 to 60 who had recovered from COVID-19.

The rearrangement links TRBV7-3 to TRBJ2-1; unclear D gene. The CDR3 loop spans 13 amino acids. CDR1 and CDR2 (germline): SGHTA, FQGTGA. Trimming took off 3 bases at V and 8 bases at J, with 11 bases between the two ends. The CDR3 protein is CASSFYQEDEQFF. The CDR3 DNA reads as TGTGCCAGCAGCTTCTATCAGGAAGATGAGCAGTTCTTC.

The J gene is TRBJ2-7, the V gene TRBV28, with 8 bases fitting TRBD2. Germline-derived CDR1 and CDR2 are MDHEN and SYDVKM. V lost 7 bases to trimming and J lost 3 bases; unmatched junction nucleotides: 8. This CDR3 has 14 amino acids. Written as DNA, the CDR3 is TGTGCCAGCACCCCCCCCGGGACTAGCTACGAGCAGTACTTC. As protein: CASTPPGTSYEQYF.

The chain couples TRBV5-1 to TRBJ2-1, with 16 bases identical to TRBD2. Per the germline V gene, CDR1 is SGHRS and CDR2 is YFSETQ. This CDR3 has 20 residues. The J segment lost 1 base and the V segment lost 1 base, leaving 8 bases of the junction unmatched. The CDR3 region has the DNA TGCGCCAGCAGCTTGCCGGGACTAGCGGGGGGGCCTAGTTCCTACAATGAGCAGTTCTTC. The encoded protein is CASSLPGLAGGPSSYNEQFF. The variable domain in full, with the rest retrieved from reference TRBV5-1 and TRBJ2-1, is KAGVTQTPRYLIKTRGQQVTLSCSPISGHRSVSWYQQTPGQGLQFLFEYFSETQRNKGNFPGRFSGRQFSNSRSEMNVSTLELGDSALYLCASSLPGLAGGPSSYNEQFFGPGTRLTVL.

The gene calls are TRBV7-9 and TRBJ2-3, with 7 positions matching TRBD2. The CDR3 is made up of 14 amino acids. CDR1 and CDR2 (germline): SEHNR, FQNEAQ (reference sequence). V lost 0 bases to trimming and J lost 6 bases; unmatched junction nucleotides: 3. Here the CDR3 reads CASSLARGTDTQYF. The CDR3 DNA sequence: TGTGCCAGCAGCTTAGCGCGGGGGACCGATACGCAGTATTTT.

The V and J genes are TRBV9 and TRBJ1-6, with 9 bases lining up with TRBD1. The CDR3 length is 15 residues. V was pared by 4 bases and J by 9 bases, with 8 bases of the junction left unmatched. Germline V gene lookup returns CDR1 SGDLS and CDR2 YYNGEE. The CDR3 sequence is CASSSAGTGLSPLHF. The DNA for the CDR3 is TGTGCCAGCAGCTCCGCCGGGACAGGGCTTTCACCCCTCCACTTT.

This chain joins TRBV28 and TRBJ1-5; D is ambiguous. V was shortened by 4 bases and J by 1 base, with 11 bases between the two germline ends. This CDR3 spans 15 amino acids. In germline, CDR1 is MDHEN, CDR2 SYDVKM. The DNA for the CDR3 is TGTGCCAGCAGTTCCCCGAGCGGGAGCAATCAGCCCCAGCATTTT. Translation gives CASSSPSGSNQPQHF.

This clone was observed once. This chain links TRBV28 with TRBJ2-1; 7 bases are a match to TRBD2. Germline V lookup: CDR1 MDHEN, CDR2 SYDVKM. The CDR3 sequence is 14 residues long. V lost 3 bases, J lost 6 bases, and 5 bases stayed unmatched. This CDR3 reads CASSLVAGRNEQFF. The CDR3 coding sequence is TGTGCCAGCAGTTTGGTAGCGGGTCGCAATGAGCAGTTCTTC.

As DNA, the CDR3 is TGCAGCGTTGGTACAGGGGGTGAAGCTTTCTTT. The encoded protein is CSVGTGGEAFF. The chain couples TRBV29-1 to TRBJ1-1; 8 bases match TRBD1. This CDR3 has 11 amino acids. Looked up from germline, CDR1 is SQVTM and CDR2 is ANQGSEA. V gave up 4 bases and J gave up 7 bases; unmatched junction bases: 2.

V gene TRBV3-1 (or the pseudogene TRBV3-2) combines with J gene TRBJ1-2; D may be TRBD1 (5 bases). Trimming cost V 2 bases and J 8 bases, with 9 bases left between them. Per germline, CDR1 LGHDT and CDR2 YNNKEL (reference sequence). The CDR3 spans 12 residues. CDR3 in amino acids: CASSQPREGYTF. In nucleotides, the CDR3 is TGTGCCAGCAGCCAACCCAGGGAAGGCTACACCTTC.

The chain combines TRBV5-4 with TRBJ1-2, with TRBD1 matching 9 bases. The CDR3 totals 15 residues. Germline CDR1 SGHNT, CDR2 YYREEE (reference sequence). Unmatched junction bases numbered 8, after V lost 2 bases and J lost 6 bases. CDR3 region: CASSLALDRGDGYTF. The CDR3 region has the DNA TGTGCCAGCAGCTTAGCCCTGGACAGGGGAGATGGCTACACCTTC.

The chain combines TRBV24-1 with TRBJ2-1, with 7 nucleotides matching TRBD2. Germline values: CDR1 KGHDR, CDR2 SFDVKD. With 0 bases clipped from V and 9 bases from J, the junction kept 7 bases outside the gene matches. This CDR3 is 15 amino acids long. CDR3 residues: CATSDLGRATSEQFF. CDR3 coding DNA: TGTGCCACCAGTGATTTGGGGAGGGCCACTAGTGAGCAGTTCTTC.

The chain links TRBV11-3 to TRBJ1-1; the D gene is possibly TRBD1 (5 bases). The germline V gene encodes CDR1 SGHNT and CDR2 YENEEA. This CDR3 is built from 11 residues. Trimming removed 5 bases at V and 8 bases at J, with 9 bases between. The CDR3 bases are TGTGCCAGCAGCAGGGGTCAAGAAGCTTTCTTT. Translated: CASSRGQEAFF.

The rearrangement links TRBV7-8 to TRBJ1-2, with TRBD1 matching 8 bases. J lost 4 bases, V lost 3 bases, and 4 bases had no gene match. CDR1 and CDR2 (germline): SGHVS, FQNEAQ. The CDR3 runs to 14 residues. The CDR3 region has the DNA TGTGCCAGCAGCTTTAACAGGGGGGCCTATGGCTACACCTTC. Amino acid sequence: CASSFNRGAYGYTF. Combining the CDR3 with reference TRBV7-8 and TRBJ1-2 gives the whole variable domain GAGVSQSPRYKVAKRGQDVALRCDPISGHVSLFWYQQALGQGPEFLTYFQNEAQLDKSGLPSDRFFAERPEGSVSTLKIQRTQQEDSAVYLCASSFNRGAYGYTFGSGTRLTVV.

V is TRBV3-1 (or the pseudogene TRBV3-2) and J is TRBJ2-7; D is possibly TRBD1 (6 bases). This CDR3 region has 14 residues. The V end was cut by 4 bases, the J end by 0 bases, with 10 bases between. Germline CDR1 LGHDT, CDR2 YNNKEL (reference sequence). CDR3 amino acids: CASSRTESSYEQYF. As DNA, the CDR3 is TGTGCCAGCAGCCGGACAGAGAGCTCCTACGAGCAGTACTTC.